This T cell receptor beta chain comes out of a study of Ad26.COV2.S vaccination and SARS-CoV-2 variants. Study findings and constraints: Measurement of non-spike TCR breadth gave similar results in vaccine and placebo recipients. Breadth and depth estimates from TCRs may understate total T cell responses.

Here immunoSEQ multiplex PCR was the method, and the copy in TCRdb shows in-frame clones only, minus some. The profile shows fewer than 400,000 clones, 70% to 90% of them singletons. In the case of this clone: Its antigen is currently unknown.

Specified treatment: roughly 19 received Ad26.COV2.S at low or high dose, single or two shots; a few received placebo; per-sample allocation not given. Repertoires come from day 63 after the first vaccine or placebo injection. An adult aged 18-55 years in Boston served as the donor. This vaccine is an Ad26 vector that expresses the Wuhan-strain SARS-CoV-2 spike. Germline CDR1 and CDR2: MNHEY and SMNVEV (reference sequence). Unmatched junction bases numbered 13, after V lost 6 bases and J lost 0 bases. The CDR3 is 19 amino acids. The rearrangement links TRBV27 to TRBJ1-6; 8 bases align to TRBD1. The clonotype was recovered from a person aged 18-65 years who received the Ad26.COV2.S COVID-19 vaccine or a placebo. The sample in question was peripheral blood, obtained in a trial of Ad26.COV2.S vaccine versus placebo. CDR3 DNA: TGTGCCAGCAGGACAGGAAGGGACAGGTCTTACTCCTATAATTCACCCCTCCACTTT. Amino acids: CASRTGRDRSYSYNSPLHF.